This T cell receptor (beta chain) emerged from a study of blood T cell repertoires in COVID-19. Turning to the study itself: Spain, Italy and the United States supplied samples that represented acute and convalescent COVID-19. PBMCs, B-cell-depleted T cells, or T cells were the source of the cDNA or gDNA that made up the material.

V dropped 0 bases and J dropped 2; count of bases not matched to a gene: 0. Germline CDR1 is SGHRS and CDR2 is YFSETQ. The CDR3 runs 14 residues. Original data processing: Researchers report that nucleated cell counts were estimated from reference gene primer amplification. Repertoires were generated with immunoSEQ multiplex PCR, while TCRdb's copy carries only in-frame clones and drops some. V and J calls and clone size are given by that table; D and trimming were obtained from the DNA. The sample includes 35,000 to 45,000 clones, over 70% of them seen just once. With regard to this clone: Other DNA sequences in this specimen translate into the identical CDR3.

The sequence came from a human donor in a cohort sampled during active COVID-19. This chain connects TRBV5-1 to TRBJ2-7, with 9 bases aligning to TRBD1. Sample: peripheral blood. The CDR3 DNA follows: TGCGCCAGCAGCTTGGGACAGGGGGCCTACGAGCAGTACTTC. Its translation is CASSLGQGAYEQYF.